This T cell receptor beta chain was captured in a study of T cell repertoires in cytomegalovirus infection. MiXCR, applied by TCRdb to the reads, yields one record per CDR3 protein. This sample has around 450,000 distinct CDR3 sequences, with 25% to 40% found just once. Germline V gene lookup returns CDR1 SGHAT and CDR2 FQNNGV. The CDR3 runs to 20 residues. To note about this clonotype: The junction shows a germline mismatch at one end, possibly a read error.

This TCR derives from a human donor in good health (CMV status not recorded). Some clones in this sample may be carry-over from other donors' samples. V usage is TRBV11-2 and J usage is TRBJ2-3; tentatively, D is TRBD2 (7 bases). The material sequenced was PBMCs. CDR3 nucleotides: TGTGCCAGCAGCTTAAGGGGGGGGGCTCCACGAACCACTAGCACAGATGCGCAGTATTTT. Translated, it gives CASSLRGGAPRTTSTDAQYF.